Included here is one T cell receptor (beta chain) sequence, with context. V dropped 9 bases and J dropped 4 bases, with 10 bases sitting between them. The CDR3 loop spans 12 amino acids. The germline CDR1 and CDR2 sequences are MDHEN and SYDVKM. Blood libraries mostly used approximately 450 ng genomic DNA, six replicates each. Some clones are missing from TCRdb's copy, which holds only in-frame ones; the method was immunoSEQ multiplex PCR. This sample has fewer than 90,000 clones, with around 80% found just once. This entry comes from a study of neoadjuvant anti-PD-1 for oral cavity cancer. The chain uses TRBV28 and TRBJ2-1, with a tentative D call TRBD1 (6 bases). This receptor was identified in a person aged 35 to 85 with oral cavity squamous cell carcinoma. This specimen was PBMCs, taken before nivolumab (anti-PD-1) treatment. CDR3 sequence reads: CASNREYNEQFF. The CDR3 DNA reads TGTGCCAGTAACAGGGAATACAATGAGCAGTTCTTC. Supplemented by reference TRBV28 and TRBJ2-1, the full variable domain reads DVKVTQSSRYLVKRTGEKVFLECVQDMDHENMFWYRQDPGLGLRLIYFSYDVKMKEKGDIPEGYSVSREKKERFSLILESASTNQTSMYLCASNREYNEQFFGPGTRLTVL.